This T cell receptor (beta chain) stems from a study of T cells in Graves' hyperthyroidism and ophthalmopathy. Whole-study context: The initial diagnosis was the point when peripheral blood was collected, ahead of any treatment.

The table lists this clonotype with many counts. Its antigen is not known. Template material for amplifying TCR beta CDR3 regions consisted of RNA transcripts. The HTBI set primed first-round TCR CDR3 RT-PCR. Using its own MiXCR run on the multiplex PCR reads, TCRdb lists one record per CDR3 protein. Of around 290,000 distinct CDR3 sequences in the sample, 10% to 15% were seen once. General study results and limits: In validation, the model predicted ophthalmopathy. These predictions came a median about 6.5 months before onset.

V lost 4 bases and J lost 8; bases outside the gene matches: 7. Germline V gene data show CDR1 as MDHEN and CDR2 as SYDVKM. The CDR3 consists of 15 residues. Extraction of PBMCs used roughly 10 ml of fresh peripheral blood. The chain is built from TRBV28 and TRBJ2-1; 11 nucleotides line up with TRBD1. This sequence originates from a woman in her twenties or thirties with Graves' hyperthyroidism that later progressed to Graves' ophthalmopathy. The sequencing input was blood. This CDR3 is CASSSSRTGGDEQFF. The DNA of the CDR3 is TGTGCCAGCAGTTCATCCAGGACAGGGGGCGATGAGCAGTTCTTC.